Each of the 14 T cell receptor beta chains below was sequenced from the same sample in a study of blood T cells in healthy people across ages. Then a second PCR, running roughly 7 to 11 cycles, was carried out with a sample-barcoded 5' primer and a J-beta primer mix. TCRdb re-called the 5' RACE reads through MiXCR, storing one row per CDR3 protein. This sample has 1.5 million to 2 million distinct CDR3 sequences; around half occur once, and the top ten carry less than 2.5%. The specimen was blood. The source is a woman aged 35 to 49 in good health.

This chain connects TRBV6-2 or TRBV6-3 to TRBJ2-7; 8 bases line up with TRBD1. V lost 7 bases, J lost 0 bases, and 5 bases stayed unmatched. Germline V gene data show CDR1 as MNHEY and CDR2 as SVGEGT. There are 14 residues in the CDR3. The CDR3 spells CASTWDRSSYEQYF. CDR3 nucleotide sequence: TGTGCCAGCACCTGGGACAGGAGCTCCTACGAGCAGTACTTC.

This clonotype was detected only once. The chain couples TRBV20-1 to TRBJ2-4; D is possibly TRBD2 (7 bases). Trimming removed 3 bases at V and 9 bases at J, with 15 bases between. The germline gives CDR1 DFQATT, CDR2 SNEGSKA (reference sequence). CDR3 length equals 13 residues. CDR3 in amino acids: CSASRLGGVIQYF. CDR3 nucleotide sequence: TGCAGTGCTAGCCGCCTAGGGGGGGTCATTCAGTACTTC.

This sequence joins TRBV12-3 or TRBV12-4 and TRBJ2-3; a possible D gene is TRBD2 (6 bases). CDR3 length: 11 amino acids. V lost 8 bases and J lost 6, with 9 bases in between. This CDR3 is CASGGVDTQYF. The CDR3 region has the DNA TGTGCCAGCGGAGGGGTTGATACGCAGTATTTT.

This clonotype turned up a few times. This chain uses TRBV27 with TRBJ2-5; D gene uncertain. This CDR3 region has 14 residues. Between the trimmed V and J ends, which lost 6 bases and 2 bases, there was a span of 13 bases. Germline V CDR1 and CDR2: MNHEY, SMNVEV (reference sequence). The CDR3, as DNA: TGTGCCAGCAGCCACCGGAACTCACAAGAGACCCAGTACTTC. This translates into CASSHRNSQETQYF.

This chain joins TRBV4-3 and TRBJ2-5; the D is unclear. The end of the DNA is better explained by TRBJ2-7, so the J call may be wrong. Germline assignment: CDR1 LGHNA and CDR2 YSLEER. This CDR3 comprises 13 residues. The CDR3 region has the DNA TGCGCCAGCAGCGAACGTGGGCTCTACGAGCAGTACTTC. Residues: CASSERGLYEQYF.

The rearrangement joins TRBV11-3 to TRBJ2-1; 7 bases fit TRBD1. CDR3 length equals 15 residues. V shed 4 bases, J shed 7 bases, and the junction held 10 bases outside the gene matches. Germline V lookup: CDR1 SGHNT, CDR2 YENEEA. The CDR3 bases are TGTGCCAGCAGCTCCACAGGGGCGCTCGGGAATGAGCAGTTCTTC. This gives the protein CASSSTGALGNEQFF.

This clonotype was seen a few times. This sequence joins TRBV20-1 and TRBJ2-7; 9 bases agree with TRBD2. This CDR3 region has 15 residues. V shed 3 bases and J 4 bases; nucleotides not matched to a gene: 10. The germline V gene has CDR1 DFQATT and CDR2 SNEGSKA (reference sequence). The CDR3 coding sequence is TGCAGTGCTAGTCAAATAGGCGGGGGGGAATACGAGCAGTACTTC. Amino acid sequence: CSASQIGGGEYEQYF.

This clonotype came up a few times. The chain recombines TRBV10-3 with TRBJ2-3; 7 nucleotides agree with TRBD2. This CDR3 is 14 amino acids long. Germline lookup yields CDR1 ENHRY and CDR2 SYGVKD. V shed 5 bases, J shed 6 bases, and the junction held 8 bases outside the gene matches. The CDR3 here is CAISSVGGADTQYF. In DNA, the CDR3 is TGTGCCATCAGTAGCGTGGGAGGGGCCGATACGCAGTATTTT.

V gene TRBV7-9 combines with J gene TRBJ2-1; TRBD1 or TRBD2 may be the D gene (5 bases each). The V end was cut by 7 bases, the J end by 8 bases, with 12 bases between. The germline CDR1 and CDR2 sequences are SEHNR and FQNEAQ (reference sequence). The CDR3 sequence is 12 residues long. The CDR3: CASILRGDEQFF. In nucleotides, the CDR3 is TGTGCCAGCATCTTGAGGGGAGATGAGCAGTTCTTC.

J is TRBJ2-3 and V is TRBV7-2; 7 positions match TRBD1. Looked up from germline, CDR1 is SGHTA and CDR2 is FQGNSA. The CDR3 contains 19 residues. V lost 0 bases, J lost 4 bases, and 16 bases stayed unmatched. This CDR3 reads CASSLAAPGGGRLADTQYF. The CDR3, as DNA: TGTGCCAGCAGCTTAGCTGCGCCAGGGGGTGGGCGTTTGGCAGATACGCAGTATTTT.

This clonotype was observed a single time. The chain combines TRBV27 with TRBJ2-5; tentative D call: TRBD2 (7 bases). The CDR3 sequence is 16 residues long. Germline V gene sequence: CDR1 MNHEY, CDR2 SMNVEV (reference sequence). V gave up 6 bases and J gave up 5 bases, with 22 bases separating them. The CDR3 protein is CASRREGEGVWETQYF. CDR3 coding DNA: TGTGCCAGCAGAAGGGAGGGGGAGGGCGTGTGGGAGACCCAGTACTTC.

The rearrangement uses TRBV10-3 and TRBJ2-5; TRBD1 might be the D (6 bases). The CDR3 length is 12 residues. V shed 5 bases and J shed 5 bases, with 9 bases lying between them. Germline CDR1 reads ENHRY; CDR2 reads SYGVKD. The CDR3 is CAISQGMETQYF. CDR3 DNA: TGTGCCATCAGTCAGGGGATGGAGACCCAGTACTTC.

The chain combines TRBV7-8 with TRBJ2-3; 10 positions match TRBD1. Germline values: CDR1 SGHVS, CDR2 FQNEAQ. V was pared by 2 bases and J by 2 bases, with 7 bases of the junction left unmatched. The CDR3 is 17 amino acids. CDR3 bases: TGTGCCAGCAGCTTAAATTGGGACAGGGGAAACACAGATACGCAGTATTTT. Its translation: CASSLNWDRGNTDTQYF.

The chain employs TRBV9 and TRBJ2-3, with 9 bases that match TRBD2. The CDR3 covers 14 residues. The trim removed 3 bases at V and 5 bases at J, leaving 4 bases unmatched. In germline, CDR1 is SGDLS, CDR2 YYNGEE. For the CDR3, the DNA is TGTGCCAGCAGCGAAAGCGGGGGGAGAGATACGCAGTATTTT. It codes for CASSESGGRDTQYF.